Detailed here is one T cell receptor (beta chain). Its cognate antigen has yet to be identified. Base quality data are lacking; no much larger clone is found one base away. The 39 donors, aged about 6 to 95 years, were systemically healthy Caucasian individuals from Russia. Each donor gave 9 to 10 milliliters of peripheral blood, collected into EDTA-treated Vacutainer tubes. Ficoll-Paque density-gradient centrifugation was used to isolate PBMCs, with at least 6.5 million per sample. Trizol reagent was used to extract total RNA from the PBMCs, yielding at least 6 micrograms per sample. For every donor, flow cytometry on a PBMC aliquot measured the percentage of naive CD45RAhigh/CD27high T cells. The data originate from a study of blood T cells in healthy people across ages (dated by TCRdb to 2014 to 2015). Background on the whole study: In model experiments, template switching captured roughly one uniquely barcoded TCR beta cDNA molecule for every two T cells. To avoid experimental bias, donors of different ages were distributed randomly across sequencing lanes. Two additional independent replicas of 1 million unique cDNA reads from the same blood draw were analyzed for two donors (one aged 18 to 30 and one aged 80 or older). The donors were divided into four age groups: young (average around 15 years), middle-aged (about 39), aged (roughly 60) and long-lived (more than 75). Using deep sequencing normalized with unique cDNA molecular identifiers, the study measured how TCR beta repertoire diversity changes with age.

What the authors observed across the whole study: Estimates of total diversity from one million sequenced T cells were regarded as lower bounds and underestimates. Compared with the aged group, more naive CD4+ T cells, fewer expanded clones and increased TCR diversity were shown by the long-lived group, suggesting age selection. Because profiling used bulk unsorted PBMCs, naive and antigen-experienced compartments could not be compared conclusively. Observed TCR beta diversity correlated strongly with the percentage of naive T cells measured by flow cytometry. Observed TCR beta diversity per million T cells fell roughly linearly with age, and a significant reduction was already apparent by age approximately 40. Because the CMV infection status of the donors was unknown, age-related changes in expanded clonotypes may potentially have been confounded.

Libraries were prepared through 5' RACE. The data were produced on an Illumina HiSeq 2500. A second PCR of roughly 7 to 11 cycles was performed with a sample-barcoded 5' primer and a J-beta primer mix. Each TCR beta cDNA molecule received a unique molecular identifier from a template-switch 5' adaptor carrying 12 random nucleotides. At least 3 million CDR3-containing paired-end reads were obtained from each sample. All of the RNA was converted into first-strand cDNA using the Mint cDNA synthesis kit, with a TRBC-specific oligonucleotide serving as the primer. Following uracil-DNA glycosylase treatment, all cDNA underwent a first 18-cycle PCR with the universal primers M1SS and BC2_uni_R. Per the authors' processing: Normalization of each sample was performed by random selection of 1 million high-quality reads, each carrying a distinct molecular identifier. Instead of being binned into consensus sequences, reads with shared molecular identifiers were discarded. CDR3 identification, clonotype clustering and error correction used MiTCR with a Q25 quality threshold and the strictest error-elimination algorithm. A nonparametric unseen species model with Euler transformation was used to estimate lower-bound total TCR beta diversity. TCRdb reworked the public reads: Q25 trimming with fastp, MiXCR clone assembly, productive beta chains retained. Each entry is one CDR3 protein sequence, shown with its most common DNA and genes. The V and J calls and clone size come from TCRdb's table, not from the authors' own analysis. This sample gives about 720,000 distinct CDR3 sequences in total; roughly 20% of them show up just once. The ten largest clones capture around a fifth of the sample.

The CDR1 and CDR2 encoded by the germline V gene (reference sequence) are SEHNR and FQNEAQ. CDR3 length: 15 amino acids, cysteine to phenylalanine. The DNA shown is the 45-base CDR3, in frame from base 1. Trimming removed 1 base from V and 7 bases from J; the gene matches leave 9 bases unexplained. Specimen: blood. This clonotype was sampled from a man aged 70 or older in good health. This sequence uses TRBV7-9 and TRBJ1-1; 7 middle bases align to TRBD1. CDR3 protein: CASSLEGTAPNEAFF. DNA sequence: TGTGCCAGCAGCTTAGAAGGGACAGCACCCAATGAAGCTTTCTTT.